This TCR beta chain was found in a study of blood T cell repertoires in COVID-19. As processed by the authors: Reference gene primer amplification in the assay estimated nucleated cell counts. Repertoires were generated with immunoSEQ multiplex PCR, while TCRdb's copy carries only in-frame clones and drops some. The DNA gave D and trimming, while V, J and clone size come from that table. The sample holds roughly 230,000 clones, about 83% seen once. With 0 bases removed from V and 1 base from J, the gap between germline ends came to 19 bases. This CDR3 contains 18 residues. Germline V lookup: CDR1 SGDLS, CDR2 YYNGEE.

The chain links TRBV9 to TRBJ2-5; no reliable D call. The sequencing sample was made of peripheral blood. This TCR was recovered from a man aged 40-55 years with active or convalescent COVID-19. CDR3 region: CASSVAEFGTKSQETQYF. The CDR3 coding sequence is TGTGCCAGCAGCGTAGCCGAATTCGGCACTAAATCCCAAGAGACCCAGTACTTC.